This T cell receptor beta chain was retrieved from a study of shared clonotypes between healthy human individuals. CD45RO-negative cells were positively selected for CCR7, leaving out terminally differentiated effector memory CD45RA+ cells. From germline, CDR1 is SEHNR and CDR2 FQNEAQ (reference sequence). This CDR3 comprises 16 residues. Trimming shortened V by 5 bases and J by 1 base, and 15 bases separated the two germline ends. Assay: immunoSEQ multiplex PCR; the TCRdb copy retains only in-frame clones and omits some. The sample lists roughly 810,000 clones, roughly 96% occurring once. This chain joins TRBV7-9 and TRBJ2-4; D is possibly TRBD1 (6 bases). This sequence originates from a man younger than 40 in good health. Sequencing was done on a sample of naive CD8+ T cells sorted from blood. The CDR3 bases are TGTGCCAGCAGCCCACCGACAGGTGTGGCCAAAAACATTCAGTACTTC. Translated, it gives CASSPPTGVAKNIQYF.